The 23 T cell receptor beta chains listed next were all sequenced from one sample in a study of blood T cell repertoires in COVID-19. Sequencing used immunoSEQ multiplex PCR; TCRdb keeps in-frame clones, though not all of them. In the table there are more than 200,000 clones, 80% to 90% of which are singletons. Sequencing input: peripheral blood. All receptors come from a woman aged 80 or over with COVID-19, enrolled during active disease.

J is TRBJ1-2 and V is TRBV28, with 9 nucleotides matching TRBD1. This CDR3 has 13 amino acids. CDR1 and CDR2 (germline): MDHEN, SYDVKM. J was trimmed by 13 bases and V by 1 base; bases with no gene match: 7. The CDR3 DNA reads as TGTGCCAGCAGTTTATACGACAGGGGGGCAGGCACCTTC. Translation: CASSLYDRGAGTF.

For this clone: The same CDR3 can be traced to other DNA sequences in this sample. The chain recombines TRBV28 with TRBJ1-2; possible D gene TRBD1, 5 bases. Trimming stripped 2 bases from V and 2 bases from J, with 6 bases between. From germline, CDR1 is MDHEN and CDR2 SYDVKM. This CDR3 contains 13 residues. CDR3 nucleotides: TGTGCCAGCAGTTTAACAGGAAACTATGGCTACACCTTC. This codes for CASSLTGNYGYTF.

V is TRBV24-1 and J is TRBJ2-1; 7 bases are a match to TRBD1. This CDR3 is built from 15 residues. CDR1 is KGHDR and CDR2 is SFDVKD in the germline V gene. After removal of 4 bases from V and 3 bases from J, the junction contained 5 bases not matched to a gene. CDR3 loop: CATSDTTGSYNEQFF. The CDR3 DNA reads as TGTGCCACCAGTGACACGACAGGGAGCTACAATGAGCAGTTCTTC.

This clone has just a few counts. This chain links TRBV4-2 with TRBJ1-1; D remains unclear. With 4 bases removed from V and 0 bases from J, the gap between germline ends came to 12 bases. The germline V gene encodes CDR1 LGHNA and CDR2 YNFKEQ. This CDR3 has 15 amino acids. CDR3 in amino acids: CASSPSGLLNTEAFF. Written as DNA, the CDR3 is TGTGCCAGCAGCCCGTCGGGTCTCCTGAACACTGAAGCTTTCTTT.

The J gene is TRBJ2-4, the V gene TRBV11-2, with a tentative D call TRBD2 (5 bases). V was trimmed by 3 bases and J by 0 bases, leaving 9 bases between them. The CDR3 extends over 15 amino acids. Germline loops: CDR1 SGHAT, CDR2 FQNNGV. Here the CDR3 DNA reads TGTGCCAGCAGCTTTCCGGGGATAGCCAAAAACATTCAGTACTTC. Amino acids: CASSFPGIAKNIQYF.

CDR3 loop: CASSQDLSGVYNEQFF. CDR3 nucleotide sequence: TGTGCCAGCAGCCAAGATTTAAGCGGGGTATACAATGAGCAGTTCTTC. This chain connects TRBV4-2 to TRBJ2-1; 7 bases map to TRBD2. The CDR3 sequence is 16 residues long. The trim removed 0 bases at V and 4 bases at J, leaving 6 bases unmatched. Germline CDR1 and CDR2: LGHNA and YNFKEQ.

The chain links TRBV29-1 to TRBJ2-5, with 8 positions matching TRBD2. The trim removed 8 bases at V and 1 base at J, leaving 9 bases unmatched. Germline-derived CDR1 and CDR2 are SQVTM and ANQGSEA. The CDR3 loop spans 14 amino acids. Here the CDR3 DNA reads TGCAGCTTCACTGGCGGGGGGATCCAAGAGACCCAGTACTTC. Amino acids: CSFTGGGIQETQYF.

The chain has TRBV10-3 and TRBJ2-1, with TRBD1 as a possible D gene (5 bases). Germline CDR1 and CDR2: ENHRY and SYGVKD. This CDR3 comprises 14 residues. Between the trimmed V and J ends, which lost 6 bases and 1 base, there was a span of 10 bases. CDR3 region: CAISQGVSYNEQFF. The CDR3 nucleotides read TGTGCCATCAGCCAAGGGGTATCCTACAATGAGCAGTTCTTC.

The rearrangement joins TRBV21-1 to TRBJ2-4; the D call of TRBD1 is as the table states it, not checked on the DNA. TRBV21-1 is tagged as a pseudogene. The CDR3 length is 16 residues. The CDR3 nucleotides are TGTGCCAGCAGCACTTTACAGGGGTTAGCCAAAAACATTCAGTACTTC. Its protein is CASSTLQGLAKNIQYF.

This clone was counted only a few times. This chain links TRBV3-1 (or the pseudogene TRBV3-2) with TRBJ1-5; 9 bases map to TRBD1. Trimming removed 1 base from V and 6 bases from J; junction bases left unmatched: 4. The CDR3 consists of 15 residues. CDR1 is LGHDT and CDR2 is YNNKEL in the germline V gene (reference sequence). The CDR3 here is CASSQGTGDGQPQHF. The CDR3 DNA sequence: TGTGCCAGCAGCCAAGGGACAGGGGACGGTCAGCCCCAGCATTTT.

The CDR3 nucleotides are TGTGCCAGCACTAGGGACTACGGAAGCACAGATACGCAGTATTTT. Translated: CASTRDYGSTDTQYF. The chain links TRBV2 to TRBJ2-3; 7 bases match TRBD2. Germline lookup yields CDR1 SNHLY and CDR2 FYNNEI. The trim removed 7 bases at V and 0 bases at J, leaving 7 bases unmatched. The CDR3 is 15 residues long.

The gene calls are TRBV7-2 and TRBJ2-2, with 8 bases identical to TRBD1. The CDR3 runs to 17 residues. Germline V gene data show CDR1 as SGHTA and CDR2 as FQGNSA. With 7 bases clipped from V and 4 bases from J, the junction kept 14 bases outside the gene matches. For the CDR3, the DNA is TGTGCCAGCATCCCCCAGGCCCAGGGGGCATTCACCGGGGAGCTGTTTTTT. It encodes CASIPQAQGAFTGELFF.

CDR3 bases: TGCGCCAGCAGCCAAGGGGAGGGGACCTACGAGCAGTACGTC. It yields the protein CASSQGEGTYEQYV. This chain connects TRBV4-1 to TRBJ2-7; TRBD2 matches 7 bases. Unmatched junction bases numbered 2, after V lost 1 base and J lost 2 bases. This CDR3 comprises 14 residues. Germline-derived CDR1 and CDR2 are MGHRA and YSYEKL.

The chain is built from TRBV11-2 and TRBJ1-3; no clear D. Trimming stripped 5 bases from V and 5 bases from J, with 7 bases between. The length of the CDR3 is 12 residues. The V gene's germline CDR1 is SGHAT and CDR2 FQNNGV. The CDR3 region is CASSPQRNTIYF. As DNA, the CDR3 is TGTGCCAGCAGCCCACAGAGAAACACCATATATTTT.

This rearrangement joins TRBV28 to TRBJ2-7; perhaps TRBD2 as D (6 bases). The germline V gene has CDR1 MDHEN and CDR2 SYDVKM. V shed 6 bases and J shed 1 base, with 16 bases lying between them. There are 15 residues in the CDR3. The CDR3 sequence: CASRLPGALSYEQYF. The CDR3 DNA sequence: TGTGCCAGCAGGTTACCGGGAGCCCTGTCCTACGAGCAGTACTTC.

With regard to this clone: An end of the junction differs from the germline gene, which may be a read error. V usage is TRBV28 and J usage is TRBJ1-5; 7 bases are a match to TRBD1. The V gene's germline CDR1 is MDHEN and CDR2 SYDVKM. The CDR3 has 15 residues. The DNA for the CDR3 is TGTGCTAGCAGTTCATTAACAGGGGTAGGAAGGCCCCAGCATTTT. Residues: CASSSLTGVGRPQHF.

In DNA form, the CDR3 reads TGTGCCAGCAGCCCTTACAATGAGCAGTTCTTC. This encodes CASSPYNEQFF. The chain is built from TRBV2 and TRBJ2-1; D gene uncertain. V dropped 6 bases and J dropped 4 bases, with 4 bases sitting between them. The germline V gene encodes CDR1 SNHLY and CDR2 FYNNEI. The CDR3 is 11 residues long.

The chain joins TRBV28 to TRBJ1-4, with 7 positions matching TRBD1. The CDR3 is 14 amino acids. In germline, CDR1 is MDHEN, CDR2 SYDVKM. The V gene end was trimmed by 5 bases and the J gene end by 8 bases; junction bases not matched to a gene: 8. The CDR3 reads CASSPPQGREKLFF. The DNA of the CDR3 is TGTGCCAGCAGTCCCCCACAGGGGAGGGAAAAACTGTTTTTT. Filled out from reference TRBV28 and TRBJ1-4, the complete variable domain reads DVKVTQSSRYLVKRTGEKVFLECVQDMDHENMFWYRQDPGLGLRLIYFSYDVKMKEKGDIPEGYSVSREKKERFSLILESASTNQTSMYLCASSPPQGREKLFFGSGTQLSVL.

The chain couples TRBV5-6 to TRBJ1-1; 9 positions match TRBD1. From germline, CDR1 is SGHDT and CDR2 YYEEEE. V lost 3 bases to trimming and J lost 2 bases; unmatched junction nucleotides: 5. The CDR3 contains 15 residues. The CDR3 protein is CASSWGDRANTEAFF. In DNA form, the CDR3 reads TGTGCCAGCAGCTGGGGGGACAGGGCCAACACTGAAGCTTTCTTT.

This chain links TRBV15 with TRBJ1-2; D call uncertain. Germline V gives CDR1 LNHNV, CDR2 YYDKDF (reference sequence). The CDR3 extends over 13 amino acids. The V end was cut by 0 bases, the J end by 2 bases, with 4 bases between. In DNA form, the CDR3 reads TGTGCCACCAGCAGAGAACAGAACTATGGCTACACCTTC. It translates to CATSREQNYGYTF.

V gene TRBV24-1 combines with J gene TRBJ2-7; 7 positions match TRBD2. Germline V CDR1 and CDR2: KGHDR, SFDVKD. The CDR3 extends over 18 amino acids. After removal of 3 bases from V and 2 bases from J, the junction contained 15 bases not matched to a gene. The CDR3 loop reads CATSDRARGGPKAYEQYV. DNA of the CDR3: TGTGCCACCAGTGATAGAGCCCGCGGGGGTCCGAAAGCCTACGAGCAGTACGTC.

This chain joins TRBV14 and TRBJ2-3; 9 positions agree with TRBD2. V was clipped by 5 bases and J by 4 bases; unmatched bases: 7. This CDR3 region has 15 residues. CDR1 SGHDN and CDR2 FVKESK come from the germline V gene. The CDR3 nucleotides are TGTGCCAGCAGCTTTAGCGGGGGCGGCGCAGATACGCAGTATTTT. This sequence encodes CASSFSGGGADTQYF.

V gene TRBV2 combines with J gene TRBJ2-3, with 10 bases fitting TRBD1. The germline gives CDR1 SNHLY, CDR2 FYNNEI. The CDR3 extends over 16 amino acids. With 6 bases clipped from V and 7 bases from J, the junction kept 13 bases outside the gene matches. Here the CDR3 reads CASSAPPGQGWNTQYF. The CDR3 nucleotides read TGTGCCAGCAGCGCACCTCCGGGACAGGGGTGGAATACGCAGTATTTT.